A single sample gave rise to the 8 T cell receptor beta chains below, sequenced in a study of beta chain features in type 1 diabetes. cDNA synthesis used the whole RNA isolate, giving expressed TCRB sequences. This table comes from immunoSEQ multiplex PCR, and its TCRdb copy is limited to in-frame clones, with some not included. The sample lists roughly 300,000 clones; around 8% were seen once. The material sequenced was central memory CD4+ T cells from blood. These receptors were obtained from a woman under 30 in good health.

This chain joins TRBV7-2 and TRBJ2-3; tentatively, D is TRBD2 (6 bases). Germline CDR1 is SGHTA and CDR2 is FQGNSA. Between the trimmed V and J ends, which lost 5 bases and 8 bases, there was a span of 11 bases. The CDR3 runs to 12 residues. The CDR3 coding sequence is TGTGCCAGCAGCGAGACTAGGGCTACGCAGTATTTT. Translated, it gives CASSETRATQYF.

This chain uses TRBV28 with TRBJ2-4; D might be TRBD2 (7 bases). The ends were cut back, 2 bases at V and 8 bases at J, with 16 bases in the middle. Germline assignment: CDR1 MDHEN and CDR2 SYDVKM. The CDR3 spans 15 residues. The CDR3 DNA follows: TGTGCCAGCAGTTTAGGGGGGCCCAGCGGGGACATTCAGTACTTC. Translation: CASSLGGPSGDIQYF.

This clone was counted only a few times. The chain uses TRBV7-2 and TRBJ2-5, with D unclear. This CDR3 comprises 13 residues. Germline CDR1 reads SGHTA; CDR2 reads FQGNSA. Trimming stripped 0 bases from V and 7 bases from J, with 9 bases between. CDR3 sequence: CASSLAPRGTQYF. The CDR3 DNA sequence: TGTGCCAGCAGCTTAGCGCCGAGAGGGACCCAGTACTTC.

V gene TRBV15 combines with J gene TRBJ1-1; D gene unclear. This CDR3 is built from 17 residues. Germline CDR1 reads LNHNV; CDR2 reads YYDKDF (reference sequence). V dropped 0 bases and J dropped 8 bases, with 22 bases sitting between them. Here the CDR3 reads CATSRDGRVDVGPEAFF. CDR3 nucleotide sequence: TGTGCCACCAGCAGAGATGGTCGGGTAGATGTAGGCCCAGAAGCTTTCTTT.

This clone was counted many times. The identical CDR3 is also encoded by other nucleotide sequences in the sample. The V and J genes are TRBV19 and TRBJ2-7; TRBD2 agrees at 13 bases. Germline CDR1 LNHDA, CDR2 SQIVND (reference sequence). The CDR3 consists of 16 residues. After removal of 4 bases from V and 3 bases from J, the junction contained 6 bases not matched to a gene. The DNA of the CDR3 is TGTGCCAGTAGTACCCGACTAGCGGGAGGTCTCTACGAGCAGTACTTC. It specifies CASSTRLAGGLYEQYF.

This clone was observed at least ten times. CDR3 DNA: TGTGCCAGCAGCCAAGCAAAGGGAGGGTACGAGCAGTACTTC. Protein: CASSQAKGGYEQYF. The chain couples TRBV4-2 to TRBJ2-7; 7 bases match TRBD2. The ends lost 1 base at V and 4 bases at J; junction bases unmatched: 4. Looked up from germline, CDR1 is LGHNA and CDR2 is YNFKEQ. The CDR3 runs 14 residues.

This clone showed up many times. The rearrangement uses TRBV7-9 and TRBJ2-3; tentative D call: TRBD2 (6 bases). The CDR3 runs 15 residues. V lost 1 base to trimming and J lost 2 bases, with 10 bases between them. Germline V gene data show CDR1 as SEHNR and CDR2 as FQNEAQ (reference sequence). CDR3 DNA: TGTGCCAGCAGCTTAGGGGGGACTGACACAGATACGCAGTATTTT. It codes for CASSLGGTDTDTQYF.

The CDR3 DNA is TGTGCCAGCAGCGTAGTCCTGTCCCCGATCGCTGAAGCTTTCTTT. Residues: CASSVVLSPIAEAFF. This chain uses TRBV9 with TRBJ1-1; D call uncertain. The CDR3 spans 15 residues. V dropped 0 bases and J dropped 6 bases, with 15 bases sitting between them. Germline V gives CDR1 SGDLS, CDR2 YYNGEE.